The 7 T cell receptor beta chains below all came from one sample that was sequenced in a study of regulatory T cells in long-lasting Graves disease. Library construction for TCR beta used iRepertoire HTBI primers and Arm-PCR of CDR3 regions. TCRdb re-called the multiplex PCR reads with MiXCR, one entry per CDR3 protein. Here the sample spans 500,000 to 800,000 distinct CDR3 sequences, approximately 31% being singletons. The time point: persistent/refractory GD, antithyroid drugs over 5 years with positive TRAb. The TCR library was made from RNA extracted from PBMCs. The sample consisted of peripheral blood mononuclear cells (PBMCs), taken when the disease was refractory, from a patient treated with antithyroid drugs. The receptors here all came from a female donor with Graves disease.

This chain links TRBV20-1 with TRBJ1-5; TRBD1 matches at 9 bases. The CDR3 covers 15 residues. Germline trimming cut 5 bases from V and 4 bases from J; bases unmatched to any gene: 9. Germline V gene data show CDR1 as DFQATT and CDR2 as SNEGSKA (reference sequence). The CDR3 bases are TGCAGTGCTTCCTATGGGACAGGGAAAAATCAGCCCCAGCATTTT. This codes for CSASYGTGKNQPQHF.

The rearrangement links TRBV28 to TRBJ1-5; TRBD1 aligns across 8 bases. Germline values: CDR1 MDHEN, CDR2 SYDVKM. This CDR3 comprises 19 residues. V was pared by 7 bases and J by 2 bases, with 19 bases of the junction left unmatched. CDR3 bases: TGTGCCAGCATGCCGATCTGGACAGGGCCGGGTCGGGGCAATCAGCCCCAGCATTTT. Translated, it gives CASMPIWTGPGRGNQPQHF.

The rearrangement uses TRBV3-1 and TRBJ1-1, with D unclear. The V end was cut by 3 bases, the J end by 5 bases, with 10 bases between. CDR3 size: 13 residues. The V gene's germline CDR1 is LGHDT and CDR2 YNNKEL (reference sequence). The DNA of the CDR3 is TGTGCCAGCAGCCATGGTAGGGAAACTGAAGCTTTCTTT. This sequence encodes CASSHGRETEAFF.

V is TRBV30 and J is TRBJ1-2; no reliable D call. V was trimmed by 4 bases and J by 3 bases, leaving 9 bases between them. The CDR3 runs to 12 residues. Per germline, CDR1 GTSNPN and CDR2 SVGIG (reference sequence). In DNA, the CDR3 is TGTGCCTGGAAGTTCTGGGACTATGGCTACACCTTC. Protein sequence: CAWKFWDYGYTF.

In its sample, this clonotype was seen a few times. The CDR3 bases are TGTGCCACCCGGACCGGGGCTAATGAAAAACTGTTTTTT. Protein: CATRTGANEKLFF. The chain carries TRBV2 and TRBJ1-4, with D uncertain. Trimming shortened V by 10 bases and J by 3 bases, and 12 bases separated the two germline ends. Germline CDR1 SNHLY, CDR2 FYNNEI. CDR3 length: 13 residues.

CDR3 sequence reads: CASSLVPPPLTNYGYTF. CDR3 coding DNA: TGTGCCAGCAGTTTAGTGCCCCCTCCCCTTACTAACTATGGCTACACCTTC. The V and J genes are TRBV12-3 or TRBV12-4 and TRBJ1-2, with D unresolved. The CDR3 has 17 residues. The V and J ends lost 1 base and 0 bases respectively, with 15 bases between them.

The genes are TRBV12-3 or TRBV12-4 and TRBJ1-2; TRBD1 aligns across 7 bases. This CDR3 has 13 amino acids. V was pared by 3 bases and J by 8 bases, with 6 bases of the junction left unmatched. DNA for the CDR3: TGTGCCAGCAGTTTCACAGGGGCCCGGGGCTACACCTTC. This encodes CASSFTGARGYTF.